This TCR beta chain was captured by sequencing in a study of control samples from healthy donors and cancer patients. The germline gives CDR1 LGHDT, CDR2 YNNKEL (reference sequence). This CDR3 is built from 14 residues. V was pared by 2 bases and J by 1 base, with 8 bases between. Sequencing was performed with immunoSEQ multiplex PCR; in TCRdb, only in-frame clones are kept and a portion is missing. The sample contains some 100,000 clones, about 91% of which appear only once. V and J are TRBV3-1 (or the pseudogene TRBV3-2) and TRBJ1-1, with D unresolved. The sequence came from a young man in good health. The source material was blood. CDR3 protein: CASSQNRRNTEAFF. CDR3 coding DNA: TGTGCCAGCAGCCAAAACAGACGGAACACTGAAGCTTTCTTT.